Presented here are 27 T cell receptor beta chains from one specimen sequenced in a study of T cells after yellow fever vaccination. TCRdb used MiXCR to reprocess the 5' RACE reads, holding one entry per CDR3 protein. Altogether a few hundred thousand distinct CDR3 sequences are present, about 19% being singletons, with the ten largest covering over 11%. This material consisted of PBMCs, taken 15 days after the yellow fever booster vaccination. The receptors derive from a man between 25 and 39 years old who received the YFV17D yellow fever vaccine.

This clonotype has only a few counts. This chain connects TRBV20-1 to TRBJ2-1; 12 positions match TRBD2. This CDR3 contains 18 residues. V shed 0 bases and J 4 bases; nucleotides not matched to a gene: 10. Germline V gives CDR1 DFQATT, CDR2 SNEGSKA (reference sequence). The CDR3 is CSARDSGGTSGSYNEQFF. CDR3 sequence (DNA): TGCAGTGCTAGAGATTCCGGGGGGACTAGCGGGTCTTACAATGAGCAGTTCTTC.

The V and J genes are TRBV5-1 and TRBJ1-1; D uncertain. From germline, CDR1 is SGHRS and CDR2 YFSETQ. CDR3 length equals 16 residues. The V end lost 0 bases, the J end lost 5 bases, and 17 bases lay between the germline ends. The DNA for the CDR3 is TGCGCCAGCAGCTTGGTTGTCGGACCATTGGGGACTGAAGCTTTCTTT. Encoded protein: CASSLVVGPLGTEAFF.

This clonotype was counted once. This chain connects TRBV9 to TRBJ2-1; 13 bases match TRBD2. CDR1 is SGDLS and CDR2 is YYNGEE in the germline V gene. Trimming took 3 bases from V and 2 from J; bases not matched to a gene: 8. The CDR3 loop spans 18 amino acids. The chain's CDR3 is CASSARLAGGAPYNEQFF. For the CDR3, the DNA is TGTGCCAGCAGCGCCCGACTAGCGGGAGGTGCCCCCTACAATGAGCAGTTCTTC.

Ten or more counts support this clonotype. V is TRBV20-1 and J is TRBJ2-1; D not certain. V lost 0 bases and J 2 bases, leaving 8 bases between the germline ends. Germline CDR1 is DFQATT and CDR2 is SNEGSKA (reference sequence). This CDR3 comprises 14 residues. The CDR3 protein is CSARDERAYNEQFF. The CDR3 bases are TGCAGTGCTAGAGACGAACGAGCCTACAATGAGCAGTTCTTC.

The V gene is TRBV11-2, the J gene TRBJ2-7; 8 bases align to TRBD1. Germline CDR1 SGHAT, CDR2 FQNNGV. The CDR3 covers 15 residues. V trimming: 1 base; J trimming: 2 bases; junction bases outside the gene matches: 4. CDR3 protein: CASSLVDRGPYEQYF. The CDR3 nucleotides are TGTGCCAGCAGCTTAGTAGACAGGGGCCCCTACGAGCAGTACTTC.

This clonotype was seen a handful of times. The chain has TRBV25-1 and TRBJ2-2; D not certain. CDR1 and CDR2 from the germline V gene are MGHDK and SYGVNS. The germline V and J ends were trimmed by 8 bases and 2 bases, with 9 bases remaining between them. The CDR3 is 13 amino acids. CDR3 DNA: TGTGCCAGCGGCGAAGGAAACACCGGGGAGCTGTTTTTT. The encoded protein is CASGEGNTGELFF.

This clonotype was counted only a few times. J is TRBJ2-7 and V is TRBV28; D may be TRBD1 (6 bases). There are 14 residues in the CDR3. Trimming stripped 7 bases from V and 1 base from J, with 14 bases between. Per the germline V gene, CDR1 is MDHEN and CDR2 is SYDVKM. CDR3 in amino acids: CASNLRDKSYEQYF. As DNA, the CDR3 is TGTGCCAGCAACCTCCGGGACAAGTCCTACGAGCAGTACTTC.

The genes are TRBV25-1 and TRBJ2-1, with D possibly being TRBD2 (5 bases). Trimming shortened V by 8 bases and J by 7 bases, and 18 bases separated the two germline ends. The CDR3 consists of 14 residues. CDR1 MGHDK and CDR2 SYGVNS come from the germline V gene. The CDR3 nucleotides read TGTGCCAGCGCCTACTCGGGGATAGTAAATGAGCAGTTCTTC. Protein: CASAYSGIVNEQFF. The complete variable domain, with remaining parts taken from reference TRBV25-1 and TRBJ2-1, reads EADIYQTPRYLVIGTGKKITLECSQTMGHDKMYWYQQDPGMELHLIHYSYGVNSTEKGDLSSESTVSRIRTEHFPLTLESARPSHTSQYLCASAYSGIVNEQFFGPGTRLTVL.

The chain is built from TRBV28 and TRBJ2-7, with D hard to call. Trimming stripped 4 bases from V and 7 bases from J, with 11 bases between. Germline CDR1 is MDHEN and CDR2 is SYDVKM. CDR3 length equals 12 residues. CDR3 region: CASSSPRREQYF. CDR3 sequence (DNA): TGTGCCAGCAGTTCCCCCCGTAGGGAGCAGTACTTC.

This clonotype was detected many times. The V gene is TRBV12-3 or TRBV12-4, the J gene TRBJ2-7; D is uncertain. Trimming stripped 0 bases from V and 4 bases from J, with 7 bases between. The CDR3 sequence is 13 residues long. The CDR3 here is CASSLAQSYEQYF. In DNA, the CDR3 is TGTGCCAGCAGTTTAGCCCAGTCTTACGAGCAGTACTTC.

This CDR3 reads CASSYPTTSKNIQYF. CDR3 in DNA: TGTGCCAGCAGCTACCCGACAACTTCCAAAAACATTCAGTACTTC. The chain carries TRBV5-5 and TRBJ2-4; D uncertain. Between the trimmed V and J ends, which lost 3 bases and 2 bases, there was a span of 12 bases. CDR1 is SGHKS, CDR2 YYEKEE, per germline (reference sequence). The CDR3 is 15 residues long.

Only a few counts were recorded for this clonotype. The V and J genes are TRBV11-2 and TRBJ2-5; 10 nucleotides match TRBD2. Germline V gene sequence: CDR1 SGHAT, CDR2 FQNNGV. The CDR3 consists of 20 residues. J gave up 1 base and V 3 bases, and 17 bases lay outside the gene matches. The CDR3 sequence: CASSFPQRASGRGAQETQYF. The CDR3 DNA is TGTGCCAGCAGCTTCCCCCAGAGGGCTAGCGGGAGAGGGGCCCAAGAGACCCAGTACTTC.

This clonotype has just a few counts. This chain joins TRBV9 and TRBJ2-5; weak D call: TRBD2 (7 bases). V was pared by 0 bases and J by 1 base, with 10 bases between. The CDR3 covers 15 residues. Germline V gene sequence: CDR1 SGDLS, CDR2 YYNGEE. CDR3 sequence reads: CASSVGGGRQETQYF. CDR3 sequence (DNA): TGTGCCAGCAGCGTAGGGGGGGGCCGCCAAGAGACCCAGTACTTC.

In this sample, this clonotype turned up a few times. V gene TRBV29-1 combines with J gene TRBJ2-3; tentatively, D is TRBD2 (5 bases). Trimming pared 1 base from V and 9 bases from J, leaving 11 bases between. Germline V gene lookup returns CDR1 SQVTM and CDR2 ANQGSEA. The CDR3 covers 12 residues. In DNA, the CDR3 is TGCAGCGTTGAAGGCGAGGGTGGCACGCAGTATTTT. Translated, it gives CSVEGEGGTQYF.

The V gene is TRBV7-6, the J gene TRBJ2-1; perhaps TRBD2 as D (6 bases). Germline CDR1 reads SGHVS; CDR2 reads FNYEAQ. Trimming cost V 1 base and J 8 bases, with 24 bases left between them. This CDR3 is 18 amino acids long. The CDR3 DNA reads as TGTGCCAGCAGCTTAGTTGGTGGTTTTGGGACTCTGCAATATGAGCAGTTCTTC. Its translation is CASSLVGGFGTLQYEQFF.

This clonotype was seen more than once but under ten times. This sequence joins TRBV6-2 or TRBV6-3 and TRBJ2-7; D not resolved. Germline V gene sequence: CDR1 MNHEY, CDR2 SVGEGT. The CDR3 runs 17 residues. V was shortened by 2 bases and J by 1 base, with 18 bases between the two germline ends. The CDR3 DNA reads as TGTGCCAGCAGTTACCCTTCTCGAAGGCAGCTGTCCTACGAGCAGTACTTC. It encodes CASSYPSRRQLSYEQYF.

V and J are TRBV10-1 and TRBJ2-7, with 8 bases that match TRBD2. The J segment lost 4 bases and the V segment lost 10 bases, leaving 6 bases of the junction unmatched. Germline assignment: CDR1 WNHNN and CDR2 SYGVQD (reference sequence). This CDR3 comprises 12 residues. CDR3 loop: CATHSGRYEQYF. In nucleotides, the CDR3 is TGCGCCACTCACAGCGGGAGATACGAGCAGTACTTC.

This clonotype was counted only a few times. The V and J genes are TRBV18 and TRBJ2-7; D ambiguous. Between the trimmed V and J ends, which lost 0 bases and 13 bases, there was a span of 22 bases. Germline V gene lookup returns CDR1 KGHSH and CDR2 LQKENI. The CDR3 has 15 amino acids. CDR3 DNA sequence: TGTGCCAGCTCACCACCGCCCCCCCTTACCAGAGAGAAATACTTC. Its translation is CASSPPPPLTREKYF.

The genes are TRBV12-5 and TRBJ2-5; 13 bases map to TRBD2. The germline V gene has CDR1 LGHNT and CDR2 FRNRAP. V lost 5 bases, J lost 5 bases, and 5 bases stayed unmatched. This CDR3 is 15 amino acids long. This chain's CDR3 is CASGRGTSGTETQYF. CDR3 bases: TGTGCTAGTGGTCGCGGGACTAGCGGGACTGAGACCCAGTACTTC.

Worth noting for this clonotype: The limits of the CDR3 on the DNA are not certain, so only TCRdb's listed CDR3 is given. The V gene is TRBV21-1, the J gene TRBJ2-1; TRBD2 is taken as the D call from the table, unchecked against the DNA. TRBV21-1 is reported as a pseudogene. With termini counted, the CDR3 has 20 amino acids. CDR3: CASSKVASGSKWHSYNEQFF.

CDR3 region: CASSLSALPGSYNEQFF. CDR3 DNA sequence: TGTGCCAGCAGTTTATCGGCCCTTCCTGGTTCCTACAATGAGCAGTTCTTC. The chain employs TRBV27 and TRBJ2-1; D not resolved. The ends were cut back, 0 bases at V and 1 base at J, with 13 bases in the middle. The CDR3 extends over 17 amino acids. Germline V gene lookup returns CDR1 MNHEY and CDR2 SMNVEV (reference sequence).

This clonotype was recorded a few times. The V gene is TRBV20-1, the J gene TRBJ2-5, with D possibly TRBD1 on 6 matching bases. The CDR3 totals 13 residues. V lost 3 bases and J lost 2, with 10 bases in between. Germline V gene data show CDR1 as DFQATT and CDR2 as SNEGSKA (reference sequence). CDR3 in amino acids: CSARQGQQETQYF. The CDR3 region has the DNA TGCAGTGCTAGGCAGGGACAACAAGAGACCCAGTACTTC.

The chain links TRBV5-1 to TRBJ2-1; maybe TRBD2 (5 bases). The CDR3 is 17 amino acids. Germline assignment: CDR1 SGHRS and CDR2 YFSETQ. V was pared by 4 bases and J by 4 bases, with 21 bases between. This CDR3 reads CASSPAPRSGLYNEQFF. DNA for the CDR3: TGCGCCAGCAGCCCAGCCCCTAGGAGCGGTTTGTACAATGAGCAGTTCTTC.

The chain employs TRBV29-1 and TRBJ2-1; 13 bases agree with TRBD2. After removal of 6 bases from V and 5 bases from J, the junction contained 4 bases not matched to a gene. Germline CDR1 and CDR2: SQVTM and ANQGSEA. The CDR3 has 14 residues. Here the CDR3 reads CSVAGTSGNNEQFF. The CDR3 DNA reads TGCAGCGTGGCCGGGACTAGCGGGAACAATGAGCAGTTCTTC.

There are a few counts of this clonotype. The gene calls are TRBV27 and TRBJ2-1; D uncertain. V was pared by 5 bases and J by 6 bases, with 11 bases between. CDR1 is MNHEY and CDR2 is SMNVEV in the germline V gene (reference sequence). The CDR3 length is 13 residues. The CDR3 region is CASSDPRANEQFF. CDR3 bases: TGTGCCAGCAGTGACCCTAGGGCCAATGAGCAGTTCTTC.

The chain couples TRBV18 to TRBJ2-1; 10 bases agree with TRBD2. V trimming: 0 bases; J trimming: 6 bases; junction bases outside the gene matches: 5. Germline V lookup: CDR1 KGHSH, CDR2 LQKENI. The CDR3 is 16 residues long. The CDR3 bases are TGTGCCAGCTCACCACCGAGCGGGAGGGCCACCAATGAGCAGTTCTTC. Residues: CASSPPSGRATNEQFF.

There are a few counts of this clonotype. The rearrangement uses TRBV27 and TRBJ2-7; TRBD2 agrees at 14 bases. With V trimmed by 4 bases and J by 3 bases, 23 bases remained unmatched. Germline loops: CDR1 MNHEY, CDR2 SMNVEV (reference sequence). The CDR3 extends over 22 amino acids. CDR3 coding DNA: TGTGCCAGCAGTTCCCTAACAGGGGTCGGACTAGCGGGAGGCCTGATAGGCTACGAGCAGTACTTC. Translating it yields CASSSLTGVGLAGGLIGYEQYF.